One sample yielded the 18 T cell receptor beta chains listed below, sequenced in a study of shared clonotypes between healthy human individuals. The table came from immunoSEQ multiplex PCR; TCRdb's copy has only in-frame clones and leaves some out. The table records about 2 million clones, approximately 94% of them present only once. Only CD45RO-negative cells positively selected for CCR7 counted as naive CD8 cells, so terminally differentiated effector memory CD45RA+ cells were excluded. Sequenced input: naive CD8+ T cells sorted from blood. These receptors all come from a man younger than 30 in good health.

The chain combines TRBV7-8 with TRBJ2-2, with TRBD2 identical over 10 bases. The CDR3 is 20 amino acids. The germline V gene has CDR1 SGHVS and CDR2 FQNEAQ. After removal of 1 base from V and 5 bases from J, the junction contained 16 bases not matched to a gene. The CDR3 protein is CASSLELAGGHPITTGELFF. CDR3 nucleotide sequence: TGTGCCAGCAGCTTAGAGTTAGCGGGAGGACATCCAATAACGACCGGGGAGCTGTTTTTT.

This clone was detected only once. This chain connects TRBV29-1 to TRBJ2-1, with 9 bases fitting TRBD2. The germline V gene encodes CDR1 SQVTM and CDR2 ANQGSEA. J was trimmed by 6 bases and V by 8 bases; bases with no gene match: 8. The CDR3 runs 13 residues. The CDR3 reads CSPVAGAFNEQFF. The CDR3 DNA sequence: TGCAGCCCCGTAGCGGGAGCGTTCAATGAGCAGTTCTTC.

The V gene is TRBV9, the J gene TRBJ1-2; D may be TRBD1 (5 bases). Germline CDR1 and CDR2: SGDLS and YYNGEE. The CDR3 loop spans 16 amino acids. The V and J ends lost 2 bases and 0 bases respectively, with 14 bases between them. The CDR3 loop is CASSVSPQGPNYGYTF. The CDR3 nucleotides are TGTGCCAGCAGCGTTTCCCCCCAGGGTCCTAACTATGGCTACACCTTC.

The chain is built from TRBV30 and TRBJ2-1; D is possibly TRBD1 (5 bases). CDR1 is GTSNPN and CDR2 is SVGIG in the germline V gene (reference sequence). The CDR3 sequence is 15 residues long. V shed 1 base and J shed 7 bases, with 17 bases lying between them. CDR3: CAWSAQGKWVNEQFF. In DNA form, the CDR3 reads TGTGCCTGGAGTGCCCAGGGAAAGTGGGTTAATGAGCAGTTCTTC.

For the CDR3, the DNA is TGTGCCAGCAGCCAAGGAGGCTACGAGCAGTACTTC. Amino acids: CASSQGGYEQYF. The chain joins TRBV11-2 to TRBJ2-7; D perhaps matches TRBD2 (5 bases). V gave up 5 bases and J gave up 3 bases, with 8 bases separating them. Germline V gene data show CDR1 as SGHAT and CDR2 as FQNNGV. The CDR3 sequence is 12 residues long.

The rearrangement joins TRBV6-1 to TRBJ1-2, with 12 bases matching TRBD1. Germline CDR1 and CDR2: MNHNS and SASEGT. This CDR3 has 15 amino acids. The J segment lost 7 bases and the V segment lost 4 bases, leaving 7 bases of the junction unmatched. CDR3 sequence reads: CASSGEGQGASGYTF. CDR3 in DNA: TGTGCCAGCAGTGGGGAGGGACAGGGGGCAAGTGGCTACACCTTC.

CDR3 amino acids: CASSSNPGLSNTEAFF. Here the CDR3 DNA reads TGTGCCAGCAGTTCGAACCCGGGACTGTCGAACACTGAAGCTTTCTTT. J is TRBJ1-1 and V is TRBV27, with a weak D call TRBD1 (5 bases). This CDR3 spans 16 amino acids. CDR1 and CDR2 from the germline V gene are MNHEY and SMNVEV (reference sequence). V was pared by 4 bases and J by 1 base, with 16 bases between.

The chain joins TRBV5-6 to TRBJ2-7, with D unclear. The V gene lost 3 bases and the J gene lost 6 bases, with 13 bases spanning the gap. Germline CDR1 SGHDT, CDR2 YYEEEE. The CDR3 extends over 13 amino acids. The CDR3 DNA sequence: TGTGCCAGCAGCTGGGGAAACGGACCCGAGCAGTACTTC. It yields the protein CASSWGNGPEQYF.

The chain uses TRBV9 and TRBJ2-1; 7 bases agree with TRBD2. From germline, CDR1 is SGDLS and CDR2 YYNGEE. With V trimmed by 0 bases and J by 5 bases, 8 bases remained unmatched. The length of the CDR3 is 16 residues. CDR3 region: CASSVEGAGNDNEQFF. As DNA, the CDR3 is TGTGCCAGCAGCGTAGAAGGAGCGGGAAACGACAATGAGCAGTTCTTC.

The CDR3 reads CASSLENGLAGTDTQYF. The DNA of the CDR3 is TGTGCCAGCAGCTTAGAAAATGGACTAGCGGGCACAGATACGCAGTATTTT. The rearrangement joins TRBV7-9 to TRBJ2-3; the match to TRBD2 covers 10 bases. Germline CDR1 SEHNR, CDR2 FQNEAQ (reference sequence). This CDR3 comprises 17 residues. With 1 base clipped from V and 1 base from J, the junction kept 5 bases outside the gene matches.

The CDR3 here is CASSVDRGNSPLHF. The CDR3 nucleotides are TGTGCCAGCAGCGTGGACAGGGGGAATTCACCCCTCCACTTT. The genes are TRBV6-1 and TRBJ1-6; 10 bases are a match to TRBD1. CDR1 is MNHNS, CDR2 SASEGT, per germline. The CDR3 loop spans 14 amino acids. V lost 6 bases and J lost 7; bases outside the gene matches: 3.

This clone occurred a few times. The sample contains more than one DNA sequence encoding this CDR3. J is TRBJ1-1 and V is TRBV30; D perhaps matches TRBD1 (5 bases). Germline V gene lookup returns CDR1 GTSNPN and CDR2 SVGIG (reference sequence). The CDR3 spans 13 residues. V lost 2 bases and J lost 1, with 8 bases in between. The CDR3: CAWSWGGNTEAFF. The CDR3 bases are TGTGCCTGGAGTTGGGGGGGGAACACTGAAGCTTTCTTT.

This clone showed up just once. One base away lies a much larger clone, so this may be a sequencing read error. This CDR3 is also generated by other DNA sequences in the sample. The rearrangement links TRBV30 to TRBJ1-1; D gene ambiguous. CDR1 and CDR2 from the germline V gene are GTSNPN and SVGIG (reference sequence). The CDR3 covers 11 residues. V lost 2 bases and J lost 1, with 2 bases in between. The CDR3 protein is CAWSKNTEAFF. The CDR3 region has the DNA TGTGCCTGGAGTAAGAACACTGAAGCTTTCTTT. Looking up the rest from reference TRBV30 and TRBJ1-1 gives the full variable domain: SQTIHQWPATLVQPVGSPLSLECTVEGTSNPNLYWYRQAAGRGLQLLFYSVGIGQISSEVPQNLSASRPQDRQFILSSKKLLLSDSGFYLCAWSKNTEAFFGQGTRLTVV.

This chain uses TRBV27 with TRBJ2-6, with D hard to call. Germline CDR1 MNHEY, CDR2 SMNVEV (reference sequence). V was cut by 6 bases and J by 0 bases, with 9 bases left in between. There are 15 residues in the CDR3. The CDR3 sequence: CASSSQISGANVLTF. Here the CDR3 DNA reads TGTGCCAGCAGCTCCCAAATCTCTGGGGCCAACGTCCTGACTTTC.

V gene TRBV4-3 combines with J gene TRBJ2-3; D is ambiguous. The V and J ends lost 0 bases and 2 bases respectively, with 12 bases between them. There are 16 residues in the CDR3. CDR1 is LGHNA and CDR2 is YSLEER in the germline V gene. The CDR3 DNA reads as TGCGCCAGCAGCCAAGATTCTAGAGGTCCCACAGATACGCAGTATTTT. Amino acid sequence: CASSQDSRGPTDTQYF.

V is TRBV27 and J is TRBJ2-1; 9 bases are shared with TRBD2. The CDR3 contains 15 residues. Germline CDR1 is MNHEY and CDR2 is SMNVEV (reference sequence). Trimming took 3 bases from V and 8 from J; bases not matched to a gene: 8. The CDR3 protein is CASSLASGNLYEQFF. CDR3 coding DNA: TGTGCCAGCAGTTTGGCTAGCGGGAATCTCTATGAGCAGTTCTTC.

The gene calls are TRBV7-9 and TRBJ2-1; weak D call: TRBD2 (6 bases). CDR3 length: 13 residues. The germline CDR1 and CDR2 sequences are SEHNR and FQNEAQ (reference sequence). The V and J ends lost 3 bases and 6 bases respectively, with 9 bases between them. The CDR3 DNA reads as TGTGCCAGCAGCTTCTCTAGCGCCAATGAGCAGTTCTTC. Amino acids: CASSFSSANEQFF. The full variable domain, with the rest looked up from reference TRBV7-9 and TRBJ2-1, is DTGVSQNPRHKITKRGQNVTFRCDPISEHNRLYWYRQTLGQGPEFLTYFQNEAQLEKSRLLSDRFSAERPKGSFSTLEIQRTEQGDSAMYLCASSFSSANEQFFGPGTRLTVL.

The chain carries TRBV7-9 and TRBJ1-6; D gene uncertain. Per germline, CDR1 SEHNR and CDR2 FQNEAQ (reference sequence). The ends were cut back, 1 base at V and 1 base at J, with 8 bases in the middle. There are 16 residues in the CDR3. The CDR3 DNA sequence: TGTGCCAGCAGCTTAGGAGGTTTGTCCTATAATTCACCCCTCCACTTT. Translated, it gives CASSLGGLSYNSPLHF.